The next 32 T cell receptor beta chains were all read from a single sample in a study of blood T cells in healthy people across ages. With a J-beta primer mix and a sample-barcoded 5' primer, a second PCR ran about 7 to 12 cycles. MiXCR was run by TCRdb on the 5' RACE reads, yielding one entry per CDR3 protein. The sample contains about 570,000 distinct CDR3 sequences, 27% of which appear only once. The sample consisted of blood. Receptor source: a woman in her 70s in good health.

The gene calls are TRBV6-6 and TRBJ1-1; possible D gene TRBD1, 5 bases. The CDR3 consists of 14 residues. V was trimmed by 5 bases and J by 3 bases, leaving 13 bases between them. Germline values: CDR1 MNHNY, CDR2 SVGAGI (reference sequence). The CDR3 here is CASSTQGTYTEAFF. The CDR3 nucleotides read TGTGCCAGCAGTACCCAGGGTACGTACACTGAAGCTTTCTTT.

The genes are TRBV3-1 and TRBJ1-1; D gene unclear. The CDR3 loop spans 12 amino acids. Germline CDR1 and CDR2: LGHDT and YNNKEL (reference sequence). V gave up 6 bases and J gave up 3 bases, with 8 bases separating them. CDR3 nucleotide sequence: TGTGCCAGCAGGGTTGGGGACACTGAAGCTTTCTTT. Its translation: CASRVGDTEAFF.

CDR3: CASKKRETYEQYF. CDR3 nucleotide sequence: TGTGCCAGCAAGAAGCGGGAAACCTACGAGCAGTACTTC. This chain joins TRBV2 and TRBJ2-7; TRBD2 aligns across 7 bases. This CDR3 is 13 amino acids long. The V gene's germline CDR1 is SNHLY and CDR2 FYNNEI. Losses at the gene ends were 7 bases for V and 2 bases for J; bases not matched to a gene: 5.

In this sample, this clonotype turned up a few times. V gene TRBV5-1 combines with J gene TRBJ2-7; TRBD1 agrees at 9 bases. Germline V gives CDR1 SGHRS, CDR2 YFSETQ. Losses at the gene ends were 1 base for V and 5 bases for J; bases not matched to a gene: 7. The CDR3 consists of 15 residues. In nucleotides, the CDR3 is TGCGCCAGCAGCTTGACCGGGACAGGGCTAGACGAGCAGTACTTC. Translating it yields CASSLTGTGLDEQYF.

The chain employs TRBV9 and TRBJ2-6; TRBD1 might be the D (6 bases). Looked up from germline, CDR1 is SGDLS and CDR2 is YYNGEE. V lost 3 bases and J lost 0, with 19 bases in between. The CDR3 covers 19 residues. The CDR3 DNA sequence: TGTGCCAGCAGCGATCAGTCGGGACACGGGATCTCTGGGGCCAACGTCCTGACTTTC. Protein sequence: CASSDQSGHGISGANVLTF.

V gene TRBV14 combines with J gene TRBJ2-1, with D tentatively TRBD1 (8 bases). The CDR3 has 12 amino acids. Germline V gene sequence: CDR1 SGHDN, CDR2 FVKESK. Trimming took 5 bases from V and 9 from J, leaving 11 bases between them. The DNA of the CDR3 is TGTGCCAGCAGCAACAGGGGGGGTGAGCAGTTCTTC. It encodes CASSNRGGEQFF.

J is TRBJ1-1 and V is TRBV27; possible D gene TRBD1, 6 bases. This CDR3 has 12 amino acids. The V end was cut by 3 bases, the J end by 11 bases, with 13 bases between. CDR1 and CDR2 (germline): MNHEY, SMNVEV (reference sequence). The CDR3 DNA reads as TGTGCCAGCAGTTTCGAAGGGGGGCGGGCTTTCTTT. Translated: CASSFEGGRAFF.

This clonotype has only a few counts. The chain recombines TRBV9 with TRBJ2-2; 9 bases line up with TRBD1. With 4 bases clipped from V and 5 bases from J, the junction kept 9 bases outside the gene matches. The CDR3 extends over 16 amino acids. Germline V gene sequence: CDR1 SGDLS, CDR2 YYNGEE. CDR3 loop: CASSLRPGQGTGELFF. Written as DNA, the CDR3 is TGTGCCAGCAGCCTCCGTCCGGGACAGGGAACCGGGGAGCTGTTTTTT.

This clonotype was counted a few times. This rearrangement joins TRBV5-6 to TRBJ2-5; the D gene is possibly TRBD2 (7 bases). The J call may not be correct, given that the DNA end is closer to TRBJ2-7. Germline CDR1 is SGHDT and CDR2 is YYEEEE. This CDR3 region has 15 residues. The CDR3 coding sequence is TGTGCCAGCAGCTTGTTACGGGGGGCAGAGAACGAGCAGTACTTC. Its translation is CASSLLRGAENEQYF.

In its sample, this clonotype was seen once. The V and J genes are TRBV29-1 and TRBJ1-1; 7 nucleotides match TRBD1. Germline CDR1 is SQVTM and CDR2 is ANQGSEA. The CDR3 has 13 amino acids. Trimming cost V 5 bases and J 1 base; bases outside gene matches: 4. CDR3 DNA sequence: TGCAGCGTTTCCGGGACAGCGAACACTGAAGCTTTCTTT. It encodes CSVSGTANTEAFF.

This clonotype was observed a handful of times. The chain links TRBV5-6 to TRBJ2-2; D is perhaps TRBD1 (6 bases). The germline V gene encodes CDR1 SGHDT and CDR2 YYEEEE. Between the trimmed V and J ends, which lost 3 bases and 0 bases, there was a span of 21 bases. The CDR3 is 19 amino acids. CDR3 sequence (DNA): TGTGCCAGCAGCTCGACCGTCGGTAACAGGGTAGCGAACACCGGGGAGCTGTTTTTT. Translated: CASSSTVGNRVANTGELFF.

This chain connects TRBV20-1 to TRBJ2-5; D tentatively fits TRBD1 or TRBD2 (5 bases each). V was clipped by 7 bases and J by 2 bases, with 11 bases between them. CDR3 length: 12 amino acids. The germline gives CDR1 DFQATT, CDR2 SNEGSKA (reference sequence). This CDR3 is CSVGTYQETQYF. The CDR3 DNA follows: TGCAGTGTGGGGACCTATCAAGAGACCCAGTACTTC.

This chain connects TRBV15 to TRBJ1-4, with 11 bases identical to TRBD1. Germline loops: CDR1 LNHNV, CDR2 YYDKDF (reference sequence). This CDR3 spans 16 amino acids. The V segment lost 5 bases and the J segment 8 bases; nucleotides outside the gene matches: 10. The chain's CDR3 is CATSYGLGTGGEKLFF. The DNA of the CDR3 is TGTGCCACCAGCTACGGCTTAGGGACAGGGGGAGAAAAACTGTTTTTT.

This clonotype was observed a handful of times. The V and J genes are TRBV21-1 and TRBJ1-2. TRBV21-1 is tagged as a pseudogene. CDR3 size: 12 residues. The CDR3 sequence: CASSKDSYGYTF. The CDR3 region has the DNA TGTGCCAGCAGCAAAGACAGTTATGGCTACACCTTC.

J is TRBJ1-1 and V is TRBV20-1; D is uncertain. This CDR3 region has 14 residues. Germline V gene data show CDR1 as DFQATT and CDR2 as SNEGSKA (reference sequence). The V end lost 1 base, the J end lost 1 base, and 10 bases lay between the germline ends. CDR3 in DNA: TGCAGTGCTAGAGTAGGCAGCCCGAACACTGAAGCTTTCTTT. Translating it yields CSARVGSPNTEAFF.

This clonotype appeared a single time. V usage is TRBV5-1 and J usage is TRBJ2-5; D possibly corresponds to TRBD1 (6 bases). The tail of the sequence fits TRBJ2-1 better, so the J call may be wrong. CDR3 size: 14 residues. Per the germline V gene, CDR1 is SGHRS and CDR2 is YFSETQ. This CDR3 reads CASSPGQRNNEQFF. The DNA of the CDR3 is TGCGCCAGCAGCCCCGGACAGCGAAACAATGAGCAGTTCTTC.

V is TRBV10-3 and J is TRBJ2-7; D call uncertain. Germline CDR1 and CDR2: ENHRY and SYGVKD. CDR3 length equals 16 residues. The V and J ends lost 0 bases and 0 bases respectively, with 12 bases between them. The DNA of the CDR3 is TGTGCCATCAGTGAGTCGGGCAGATCGTTCTCCTACGAGCAGTACTTC. It is translated as CAISESGRSFSYEQYF.

The chain is built from TRBV7-2 and TRBJ1-3; 9 bases match TRBD1. CDR3 length: 15 residues. V trimming: 4 bases; J trimming: 4 bases; junction bases outside the gene matches: 5. The germline V gene encodes CDR1 SGHTA and CDR2 FQGNSA. CDR3 bases: TGTGCCAGCAGCTCCGACAGGGGGGGAGGAAACACCATATATTTT. Encoded protein: CASSSDRGGGNTIYF.

This chain connects TRBV19 to TRBJ1-3, with D perhaps TRBD1 (6 bases). Germline-derived CDR1 and CDR2 are LNHDA and SQIVND (reference sequence). Trimming stripped 3 bases from V and 2 bases from J, with 11 bases between. This CDR3 comprises 15 residues. Written as DNA, the CDR3 is TGTGCCAGTAGTATCTTCTCAGGGGCTGGAAACACCATATATTTT. Translating it yields CASSIFSGAGNTIYF.

This clonotype appeared a few times. This chain links TRBV12-3 or TRBV12-4 with TRBJ1-2, with a possible D match to TRBD1 (5 bases). V dropped 2 bases and J dropped 5 bases, with 15 bases sitting between them. The length of the CDR3 is 15 residues. CDR3 DNA sequence: TGTGCCAGCAGTTTACTGTTTGGGACGCCTTATGGCTACACCTTC. This codes for CASSLLFGTPYGYTF.

This clonotype was seen a few times. V gene TRBV2 combines with J gene TRBJ2-2; D is unclear. Germline-derived CDR1 and CDR2 are SNHLY and FYNNEI. Trimming pared 5 bases from V and 3 bases from J, leaving 4 bases between. CDR3 length: 12 amino acids. The CDR3 nucleotides read TGTGCCAGCAGTACCGACACCGGGGAGCTGTTTTTT. Translation gives CASSTDTGELFF.

The V call is TRBV21-1, the J call TRBJ2-5; the listed D gene, TRBD2, was not tested against the DNA. TRBV21-1 is flagged as a pseudogene. The CDR3 contains 16 residues. CDR3 protein: CASSGGVAEEGETQYF. The CDR3 DNA follows: TGTGCCAGCAGCGGAGGGGTAGCGGAGGAAGGGGAGACCCAGTACTTC.

This clonotype was observed at least ten times. The rearrangement links TRBV7-3 to TRBJ1-5, with 10 bases that match TRBD1. V lost 10 bases, J lost 6 bases, and 12 bases stayed unmatched. CDR3 size: 15 residues. Germline V CDR1 and CDR2: SGHTA, FQGTGA. The CDR3 sequence: CATTPGQGVSQPQHF. CDR3 DNA: TGTGCCACCACGCCCGGACAGGGGGTTTCTCAGCCCCAGCATTTT.

The CDR3: CASSGTEETQYF. The CDR3 nucleotides are TGTGCCAGCTCAGGGACCGAAGAGACCCAGTACTTC. The chain has TRBV18 and TRBJ2-5; D may correspond to TRBD1 or TRBD2 (5 bases each). The V end lost 5 bases, the J end lost 3 bases, and 7 bases lay between the germline ends. Germline V gives CDR1 KGHSH, CDR2 LQKENI. The CDR3 runs to 12 residues.

The gene calls are TRBV6-5 and TRBJ1-2, with 7 bases aligning to TRBD1. CDR1 and CDR2 (germline): MNHEY, SVGAGI. The CDR3 length is 17 residues. V lost 2 bases to trimming and J lost 0 bases; unmatched junction nucleotides: 9. For the CDR3, the DNA is TGTGCCAGCAGTTACCCGACAGGGAAGGGGGCTAACTATGGCTACACCTTC. This sequence encodes CASSYPTGKGANYGYTF.

V and J are TRBV5-1 and TRBJ1-1; tentatively, D is TRBD1 (5 bases). The CDR3 runs to 13 residues. V gave up 0 bases and J gave up 5 bases, with 8 bases separating them. Germline CDR1 is SGHRS and CDR2 is YFSETQ. For the CDR3, the DNA is TGCGCCAGCAGCTTGGCAAAGGGGACTGAAGCTTTCTTT. It specifies CASSLAKGTEAFF.

The V call is TRBV7-2, the J call TRBJ2-3; TRBD2 matches at 8 bases. Losses at the gene ends were 4 bases for V and 0 bases for J; bases not matched to a gene: 3. Germline-derived CDR1 and CDR2 are SGHTA and FQGNSA. This CDR3 comprises 15 residues. The CDR3 coding sequence is TGTGCCAGCAGCTACGGGGGGGTTAGCACAGATACGCAGTATTTT. Encoded protein: CASSYGGVSTDTQYF.

Points on this clonotype: The junction differs from germline at one of its ends, possibly a read error. The rearrangement uses TRBV12-3 or TRBV12-4 and TRBJ2-3; no firm D call. This CDR3 has 9 residues. CDR3 region: CASSPVFRF. DNA of the CDR3: TGTGCCAGCAGCCCCGTGTTCCGTTTT.

This clonotype was seen only a few times. The chain has TRBV7-8 and TRBJ2-6; the D gene could be TRBD1 or TRBD2 (5 bases each). V lost 1 base and J 0 bases, leaving 7 bases between the germline ends. The CDR3 has 16 residues. Germline loops: CDR1 SGHVS, CDR2 FQNEAQ. CDR3 sequence reads: CASSLVGASGANVLTF. The CDR3, as DNA: TGTGCCAGCAGCTTAGTCGGGGCCTCTGGGGCCAACGTCCTGACTTTC.

This clonotype has just a few counts. The chain links TRBV19 to TRBJ1-2; maybe TRBD1 (6 bases). CDR1 LNHDA and CDR2 SQIVND come from the germline V gene (reference sequence). CDR3 length: 15 residues. Trimming removed 5 bases at V and 3 bases at J, with 16 bases between. CDR3 sequence: CASSPRQADYYGYTF. CDR3 nucleotides: TGTGCCAGTAGTCCCCGACAGGCCGATTACTATGGCTACACCTTC. Full variable domain (missing parts from reference TRBV19 and TRBJ1-2): DGGITQSPKYLFRKEGQNVTLSCEQNLNHDAMYWYRQDPGQGLRLIYYSQIVNDFQKGDIAEGYSVSREKKESFPLTVTSAQKNPTAFYLCASSPRQADYYGYTFGSGTRLTVV.

The V and J genes are TRBV20-1 and TRBJ1-4; D is unresolved. The germline V gene encodes CDR1 DFQATT and CDR2 SNEGSKA (reference sequence). V was clipped by 1 base and J by 3 bases, with 12 bases between them. There are 15 residues in the CDR3. In DNA, the CDR3 is TGCAGTGCTAGAGTTGCTGGGAATTCTAATGAAAAACTGTTTTTT. Protein: CSARVAGNSNEKLFF.

This sequence joins TRBV28 and TRBJ2-7; D ambiguous. CDR3 length: 16 residues. CDR1 MDHEN and CDR2 SYDVKM come from the germline V gene. Trimming left V 5 bases short and J 1 base short, with 18 bases between. The CDR3 loop is CASSPHIAGRSYEQYF. DNA for the CDR3: TGTGCCAGCAGTCCCCACATCGCAGGTCGATCCTACGAGCAGTACTTC. Looking up the rest from reference TRBV28 and TRBJ2-7 gives the full variable domain: DVKVTQSSRYLVKRTGEKVFLECVQDMDHENMFWYRQDPGLGLRLIYFSYDVKMKEKGDIPEGYSVSREKKERFSLILESASTNQTSMYLCASSPHIAGRSYEQYFGPGTRLTVT.